Given below is one T cell receptor beta chain in context. Its antigen is unknown. Trimming took 5 bases from V and 5 from J; bases not matched to a gene: 6. CDR3 length: 13 residues. In germline, CDR1 is ENHRY, CDR2 SYGVKD. This sample stems from a study of T cell responses to AZD1222 COVID-19 vaccine. The protocol was immunoSEQ multiplex PCR, while the TCRdb copy is restricted to in-frame clones and leaves out a portion. The data show about 120,000 clones, with approximately 92% seen just once and roughly 4.2% held by the top ten. Overall study findings and caveats: There were vaccine-associated CD4 TCRs across spike, dominant at 160-218 and 743-854. AZD1222 recipients seropositive at baseline numbered only 6 or 7.

The chain uses TRBV10-3 and TRBJ2-7; 7 bases are a match to TRBD1. Material: peripheral blood, obtained 28 days after the second dose of the MenACWY control vaccine. This TCR came from an adult who received the MenACWY meningococcal vaccine as a control. The CDR3 is CAISRQGRDEQYV. CDR3 DNA: TGTGCCATCAGTAGACAGGGTAGGGACGAGCAGTACGTC.